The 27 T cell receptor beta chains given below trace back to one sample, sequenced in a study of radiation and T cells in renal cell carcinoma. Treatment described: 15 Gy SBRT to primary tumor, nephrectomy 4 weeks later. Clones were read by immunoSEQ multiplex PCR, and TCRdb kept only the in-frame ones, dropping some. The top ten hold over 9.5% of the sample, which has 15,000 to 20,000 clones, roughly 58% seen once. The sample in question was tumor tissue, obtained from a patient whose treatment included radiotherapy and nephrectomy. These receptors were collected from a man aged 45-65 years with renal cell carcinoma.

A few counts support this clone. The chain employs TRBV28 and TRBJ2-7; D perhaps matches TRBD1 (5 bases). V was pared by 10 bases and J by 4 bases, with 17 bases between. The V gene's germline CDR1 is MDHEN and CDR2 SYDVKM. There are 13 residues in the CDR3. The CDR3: CATRLPQGYEQYF. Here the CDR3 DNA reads TGTGCCACCCGGCTGCCCCAGGGTTACGAGCAGTACTTC.

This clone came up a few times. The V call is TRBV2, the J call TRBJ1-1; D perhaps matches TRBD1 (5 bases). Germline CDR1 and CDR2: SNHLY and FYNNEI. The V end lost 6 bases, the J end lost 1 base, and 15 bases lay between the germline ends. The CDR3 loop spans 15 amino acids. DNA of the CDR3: TGTGCCAGCAGGGACCCGGGACCCCCGAACACTGAAGCTTTCTTT. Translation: CASRDPGPPNTEAFF.

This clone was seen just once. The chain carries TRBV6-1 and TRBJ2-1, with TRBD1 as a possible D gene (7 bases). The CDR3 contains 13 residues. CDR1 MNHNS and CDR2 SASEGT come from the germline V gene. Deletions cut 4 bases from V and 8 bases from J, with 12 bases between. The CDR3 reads CASSGSGGYEQFF. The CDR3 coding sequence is TGTGCCAGCAGTGGCTCAGGGGGGTATGAGCAGTTCTTC.

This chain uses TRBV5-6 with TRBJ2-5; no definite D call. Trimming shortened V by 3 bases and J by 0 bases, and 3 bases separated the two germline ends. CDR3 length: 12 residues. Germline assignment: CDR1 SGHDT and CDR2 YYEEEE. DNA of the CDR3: TGTGCCAGCAGCTCAAACCAAGAGACCCAGTACTTC. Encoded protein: CASSSNQETQYF.

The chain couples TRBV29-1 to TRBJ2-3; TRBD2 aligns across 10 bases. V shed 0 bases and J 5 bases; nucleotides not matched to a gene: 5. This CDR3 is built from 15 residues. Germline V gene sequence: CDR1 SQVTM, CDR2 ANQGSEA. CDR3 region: CSVEDLSGGGDTQYF. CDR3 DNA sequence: TGCAGCGTTGAAGATCTCAGCGGGGGGGGAGATACGCAGTATTTT.

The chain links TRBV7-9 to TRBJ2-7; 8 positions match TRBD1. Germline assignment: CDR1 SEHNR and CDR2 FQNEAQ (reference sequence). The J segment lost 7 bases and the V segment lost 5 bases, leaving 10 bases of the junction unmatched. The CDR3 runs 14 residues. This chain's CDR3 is CASSRTGLEGEQYF. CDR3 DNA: TGTGCCAGCAGCCGGACAGGGCTTGAGGGTGAGCAGTACTTC.

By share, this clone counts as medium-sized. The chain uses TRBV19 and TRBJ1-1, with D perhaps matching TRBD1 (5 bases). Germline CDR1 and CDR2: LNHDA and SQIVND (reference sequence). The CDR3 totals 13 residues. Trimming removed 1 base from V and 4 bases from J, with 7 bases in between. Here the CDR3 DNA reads TGTGCCAGTAGTATAGCAGGGATCACTGAAGCTTTCTTT. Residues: CASSIAGITEAFF.

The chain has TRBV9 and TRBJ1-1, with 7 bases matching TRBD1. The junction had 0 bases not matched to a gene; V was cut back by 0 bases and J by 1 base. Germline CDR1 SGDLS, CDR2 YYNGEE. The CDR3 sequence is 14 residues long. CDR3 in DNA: TGTGCCAGCAGCGTAGGGACAGGGAACACTGAAGCTTTCTTT. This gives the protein CASSVGTGNTEAFF. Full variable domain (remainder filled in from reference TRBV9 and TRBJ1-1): DSGVTQTPKHLITATGQRVTLRCSPRSGDLSVYWYQQSLDQGLQFLIQYYNGEERAKGNILERFSAQQFPDLHSELNLSSLELGDSALYFCASSVGTGNTEAFFGQGTRLTVV.

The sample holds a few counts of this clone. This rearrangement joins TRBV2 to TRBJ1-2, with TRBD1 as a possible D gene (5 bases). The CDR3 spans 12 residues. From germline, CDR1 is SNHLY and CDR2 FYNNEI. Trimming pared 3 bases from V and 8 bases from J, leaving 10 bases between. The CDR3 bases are TGTGCCAGCAGTGAGAGACAGAGGGGCTACACCTTC. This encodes CASSERQRGYTF.

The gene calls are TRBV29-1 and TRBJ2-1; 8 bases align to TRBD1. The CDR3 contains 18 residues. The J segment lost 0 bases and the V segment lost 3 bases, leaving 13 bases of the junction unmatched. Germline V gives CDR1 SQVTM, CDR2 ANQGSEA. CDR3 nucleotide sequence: TGCAGCGTTGACGGTGGACAGGGCTACCCTAGCTCCTACAATGAGCAGTTCTTC. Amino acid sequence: CSVDGGQGYPSSYNEQFF.

The CDR3 spells CASSVGGTPGQPQHF. CDR3 sequence (DNA): TGTGCCAGCAGCGTAGGAGGGACACCCGGTCAGCCCCAGCATTTT. V is TRBV9 and J is TRBJ1-5; D possibly corresponds to TRBD1 (6 bases). Trimming removed 0 bases from V and 6 bases from J, with 13 bases in between. Germline lookup yields CDR1 SGDLS and CDR2 YYNGEE. The CDR3 extends over 15 amino acids.

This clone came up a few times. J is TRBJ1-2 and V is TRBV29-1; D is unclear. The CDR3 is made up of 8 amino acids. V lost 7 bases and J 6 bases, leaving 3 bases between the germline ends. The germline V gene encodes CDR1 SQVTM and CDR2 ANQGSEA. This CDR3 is CSANGYTF. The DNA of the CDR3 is TGCAGCGCGAATGGCTACACCTTC.

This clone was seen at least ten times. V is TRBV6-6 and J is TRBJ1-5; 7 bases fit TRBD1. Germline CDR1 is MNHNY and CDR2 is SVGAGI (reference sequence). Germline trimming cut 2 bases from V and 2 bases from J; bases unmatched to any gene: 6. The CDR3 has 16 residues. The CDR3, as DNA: TGTGCCAGCAGTTACCTTGGGACAGAAGGCAATCAGCCCCAGCATTTT. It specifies CASSYLGTEGNQPQHF.

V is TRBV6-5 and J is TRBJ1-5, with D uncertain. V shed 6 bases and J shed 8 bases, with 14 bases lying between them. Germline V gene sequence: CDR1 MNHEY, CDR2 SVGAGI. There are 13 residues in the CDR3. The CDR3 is CASRRHPVEPQHF. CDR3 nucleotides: TGTGCCAGCAGGCGACATCCGGTTGAGCCCCAGCATTTT.

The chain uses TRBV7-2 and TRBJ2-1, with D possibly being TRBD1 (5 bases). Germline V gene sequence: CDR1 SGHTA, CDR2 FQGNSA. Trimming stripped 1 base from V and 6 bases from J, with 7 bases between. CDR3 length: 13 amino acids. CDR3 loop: CASSLERGNEQFF. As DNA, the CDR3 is TGTGCCAGCAGCTTAGAAAGGGGCAATGAGCAGTTCTTC.

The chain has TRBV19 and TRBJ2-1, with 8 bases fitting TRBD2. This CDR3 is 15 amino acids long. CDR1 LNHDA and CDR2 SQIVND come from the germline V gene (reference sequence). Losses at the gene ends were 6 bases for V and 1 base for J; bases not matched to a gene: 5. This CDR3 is CASRPSGRSYNEQFF. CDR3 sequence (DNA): TGTGCCAGTAGGCCAAGCGGGAGATCCTACAATGAGCAGTTCTTC.

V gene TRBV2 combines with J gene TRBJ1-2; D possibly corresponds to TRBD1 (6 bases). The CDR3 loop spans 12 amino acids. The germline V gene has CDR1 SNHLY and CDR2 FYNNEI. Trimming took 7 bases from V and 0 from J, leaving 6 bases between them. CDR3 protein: CASNRANYGYTF. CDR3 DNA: TGTGCCAGCAACAGGGCTAACTATGGCTACACCTTC.

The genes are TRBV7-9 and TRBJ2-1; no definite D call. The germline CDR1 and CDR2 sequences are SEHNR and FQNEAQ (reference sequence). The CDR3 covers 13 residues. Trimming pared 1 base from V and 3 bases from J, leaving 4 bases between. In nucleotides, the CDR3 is TGTGCCAGCAGCTTAGATAACTACAATGAGCAGTTCTTC. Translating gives CASSLDNYNEQFF.

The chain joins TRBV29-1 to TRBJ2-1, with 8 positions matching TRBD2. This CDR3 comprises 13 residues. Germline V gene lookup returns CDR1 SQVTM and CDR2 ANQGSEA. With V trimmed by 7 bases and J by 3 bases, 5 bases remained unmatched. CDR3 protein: CSATSGVYNEQFF. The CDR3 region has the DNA TGCAGCGCCACTAGCGGAGTCTACAATGAGCAGTTCTTC.

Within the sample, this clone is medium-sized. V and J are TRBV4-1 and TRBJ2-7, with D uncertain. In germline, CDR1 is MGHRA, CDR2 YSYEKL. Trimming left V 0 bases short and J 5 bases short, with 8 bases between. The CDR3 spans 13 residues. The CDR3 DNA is TGCGCCAGCAGCCAAGATCGACCGCACGAGCAGTACTTC. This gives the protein CASSQDRPHEQYF.

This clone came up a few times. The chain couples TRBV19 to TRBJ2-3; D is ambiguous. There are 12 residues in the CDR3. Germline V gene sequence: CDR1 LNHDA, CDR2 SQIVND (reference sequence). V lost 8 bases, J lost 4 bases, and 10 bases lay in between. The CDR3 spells CASSTSPDTQYF. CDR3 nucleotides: TGTGCCAGTTCGACATCCCCAGATACGCAGTATTTT. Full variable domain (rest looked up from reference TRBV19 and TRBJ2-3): DGGITQSPKYLFRKEGQNVTLSCEQNLNHDAMYWYRQDPGQGLRLIYYSQIVNDFQKGDIAEGYSVSREKKESFPLTVTSAQKNPTAFYLCASSTSPDTQYFGPGTRLTVL.

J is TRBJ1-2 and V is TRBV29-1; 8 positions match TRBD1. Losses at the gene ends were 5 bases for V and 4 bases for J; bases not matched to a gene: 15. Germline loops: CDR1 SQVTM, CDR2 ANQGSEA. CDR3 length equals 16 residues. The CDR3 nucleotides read TGCAGCGTTCCTCGGGGGTCAGGGGGCACTGTCTATGGCTACACCTTC. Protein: CSVPRGSGGTVYGYTF.

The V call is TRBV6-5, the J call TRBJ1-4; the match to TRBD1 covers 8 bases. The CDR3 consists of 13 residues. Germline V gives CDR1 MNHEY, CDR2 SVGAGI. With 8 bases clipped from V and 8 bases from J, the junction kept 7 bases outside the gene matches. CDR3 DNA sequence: TGTGCCAGCTCGACAGGGGCGTCGGAAAAACTGTTTTTT. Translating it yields CASSTGASEKLFF.

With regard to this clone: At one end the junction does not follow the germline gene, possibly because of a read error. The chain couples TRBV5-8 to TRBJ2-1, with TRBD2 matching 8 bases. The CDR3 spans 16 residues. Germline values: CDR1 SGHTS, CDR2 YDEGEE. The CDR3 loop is CVSSLRVAREGGEQFF. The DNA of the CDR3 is TGTGTCAGCAGCTTGCGAGTAGCCCGGGAGGGCGGTGAGCAGTTCTTC. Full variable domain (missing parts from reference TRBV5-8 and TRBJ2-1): EAGVTQSPTHLIKTRGQQATLRCSPISGHTSVYWYQQALGLGLQFLLWYDEGEERNRGNFPPRFSGRQFPNYSSELNVNALELEDSALYLCVSSLRVAREGGEQFFGPGTRLTVL.

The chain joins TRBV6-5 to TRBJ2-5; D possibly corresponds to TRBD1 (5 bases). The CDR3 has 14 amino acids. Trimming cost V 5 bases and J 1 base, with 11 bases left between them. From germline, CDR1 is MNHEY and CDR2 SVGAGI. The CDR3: CASSVDSVQETQYF. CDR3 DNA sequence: TGTGCCAGCAGTGTTGACAGTGTCCAAGAGACCCAGTACTTC.

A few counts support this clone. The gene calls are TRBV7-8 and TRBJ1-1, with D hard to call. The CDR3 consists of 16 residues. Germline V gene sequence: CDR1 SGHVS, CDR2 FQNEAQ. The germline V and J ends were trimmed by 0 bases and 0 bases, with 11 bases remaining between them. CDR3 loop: CASSLARQALNTEAFF. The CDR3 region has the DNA TGTGCCAGCAGCTTAGCCCGGCAGGCGCTGAACACTGAAGCTTTCTTT.

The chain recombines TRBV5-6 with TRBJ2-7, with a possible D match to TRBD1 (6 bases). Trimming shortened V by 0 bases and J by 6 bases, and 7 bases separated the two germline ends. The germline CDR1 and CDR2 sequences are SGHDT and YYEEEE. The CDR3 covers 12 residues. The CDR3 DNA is TGTGCCAGCAGCTTGGACAGGGCCGAGCAGTACTTC. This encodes CASSLDRAEQYF.